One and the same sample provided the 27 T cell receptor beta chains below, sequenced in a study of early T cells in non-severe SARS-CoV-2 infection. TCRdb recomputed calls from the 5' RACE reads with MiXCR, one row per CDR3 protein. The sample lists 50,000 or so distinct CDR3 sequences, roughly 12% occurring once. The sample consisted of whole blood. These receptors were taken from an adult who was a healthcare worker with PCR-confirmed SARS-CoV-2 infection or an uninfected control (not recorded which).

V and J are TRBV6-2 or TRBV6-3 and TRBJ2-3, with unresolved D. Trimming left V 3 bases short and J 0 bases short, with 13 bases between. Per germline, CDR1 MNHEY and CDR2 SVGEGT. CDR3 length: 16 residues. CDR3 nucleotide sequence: TGTGCCAGCAGTTATGTCGTGGGTTATAGCACAGATACGCAGTATTTT. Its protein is CASSYVVGYSTDTQYF.

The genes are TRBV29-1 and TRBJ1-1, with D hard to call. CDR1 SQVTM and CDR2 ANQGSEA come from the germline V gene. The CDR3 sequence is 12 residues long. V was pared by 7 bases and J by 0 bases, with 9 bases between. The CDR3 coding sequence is TGCAGCGCCAGATTAATGAACACTGAAGCTTTCTTT. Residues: CSARLMNTEAFF.

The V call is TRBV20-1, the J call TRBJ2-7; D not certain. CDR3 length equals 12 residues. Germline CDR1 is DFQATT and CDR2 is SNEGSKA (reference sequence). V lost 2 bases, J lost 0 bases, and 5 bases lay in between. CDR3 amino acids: CSARQSSYEQYF. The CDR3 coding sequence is TGCAGTGCTAGACAGAGCTCCTACGAGCAGTACTTC.

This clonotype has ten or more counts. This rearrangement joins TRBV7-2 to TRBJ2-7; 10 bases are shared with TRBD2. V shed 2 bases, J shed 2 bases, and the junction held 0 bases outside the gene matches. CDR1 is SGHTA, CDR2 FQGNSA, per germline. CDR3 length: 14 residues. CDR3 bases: TGTGCCAGCAGCTTAAGCGGGAGGGCCTACGAGCAGTACTTC. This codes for CASSLSGRAYEQYF. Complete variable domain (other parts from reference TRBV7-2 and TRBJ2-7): GAGVSQSPSNKVTEKGKDVELRCDPISGHTALYWYRQSLGQGLEFLIYFQGNSAPDKSGLPSDRFSAERTGGSVSTLTIQRTQQEDSAVYLCASSLSGRAYEQYFGPGTRLTVT.

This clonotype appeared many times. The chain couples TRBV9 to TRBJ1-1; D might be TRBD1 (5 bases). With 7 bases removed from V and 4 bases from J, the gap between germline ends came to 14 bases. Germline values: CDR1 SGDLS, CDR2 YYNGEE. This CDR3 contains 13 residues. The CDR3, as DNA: TGTGCCAGCTCCCTCGGGGGGGGCACTGAAGCTTTCTTT. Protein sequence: CASSLGGGTEAFF.

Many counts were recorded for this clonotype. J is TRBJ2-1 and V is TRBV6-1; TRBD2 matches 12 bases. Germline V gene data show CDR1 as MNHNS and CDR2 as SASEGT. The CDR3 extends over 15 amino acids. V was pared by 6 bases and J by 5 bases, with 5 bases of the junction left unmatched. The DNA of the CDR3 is TGTGCCAGCAGGGATCTAGCGGGGGGGGACAATGAGCAGTTCTTC. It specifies CASRDLAGGDNEQFF.

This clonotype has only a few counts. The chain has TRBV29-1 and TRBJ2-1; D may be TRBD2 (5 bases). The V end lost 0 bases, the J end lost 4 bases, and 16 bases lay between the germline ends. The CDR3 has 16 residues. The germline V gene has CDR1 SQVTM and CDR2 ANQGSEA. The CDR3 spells CSVEDPERVTYNEQFF. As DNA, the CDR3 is TGCAGCGTTGAAGACCCTGAGAGGGTAACATACAATGAGCAGTTCTTC.

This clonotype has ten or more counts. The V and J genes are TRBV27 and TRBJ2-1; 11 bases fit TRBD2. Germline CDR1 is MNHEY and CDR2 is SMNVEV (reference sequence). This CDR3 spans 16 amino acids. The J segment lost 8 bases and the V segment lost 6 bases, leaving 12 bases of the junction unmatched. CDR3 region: CASSIPGLADSYEQFF. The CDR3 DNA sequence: TGTGCCAGCAGCATACCGGGACTAGCGGACAGCTATGAGCAGTTCTTC.

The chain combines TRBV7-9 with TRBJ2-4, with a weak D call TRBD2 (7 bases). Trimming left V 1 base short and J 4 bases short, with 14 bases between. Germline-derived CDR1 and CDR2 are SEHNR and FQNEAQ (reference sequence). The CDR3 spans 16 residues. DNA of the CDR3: TGTGCCAGCAGCTTAGAAGCAGGGAGGGGGAAAAACATTCAGTACTTC. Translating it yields CASSLEAGRGKNIQYF.

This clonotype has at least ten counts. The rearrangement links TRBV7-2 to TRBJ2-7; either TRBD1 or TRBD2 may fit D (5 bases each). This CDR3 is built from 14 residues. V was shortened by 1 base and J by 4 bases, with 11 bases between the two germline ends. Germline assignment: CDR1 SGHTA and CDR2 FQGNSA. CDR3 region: CASSLGGMNYEQYF. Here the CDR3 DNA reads TGTGCCAGCAGCTTAGGGGGGATGAATTACGAGCAGTACTTC.

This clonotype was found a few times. The CDR3 bases are TGCGCCAGCAGCTTGGAGGGCGGGAACTCCTACGAGCAGTACTTC. This gives the protein CASSLEGGNSYEQYF. This chain links TRBV5-1 with TRBJ2-7; tentative D call: TRBD2 (6 bases). The CDR3 is 15 residues long. Germline lookup yields CDR1 SGHRS and CDR2 YFSETQ. The germline V and J ends were trimmed by 0 bases and 0 bases, with 10 bases remaining between them.

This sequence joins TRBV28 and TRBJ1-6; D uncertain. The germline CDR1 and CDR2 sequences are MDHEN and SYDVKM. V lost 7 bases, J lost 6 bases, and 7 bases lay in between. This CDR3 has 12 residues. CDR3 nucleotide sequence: TGTGCCAGCATGTGGGGTAATTCACCCCTCCACTTT. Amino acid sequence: CASMWGNSPLHF.

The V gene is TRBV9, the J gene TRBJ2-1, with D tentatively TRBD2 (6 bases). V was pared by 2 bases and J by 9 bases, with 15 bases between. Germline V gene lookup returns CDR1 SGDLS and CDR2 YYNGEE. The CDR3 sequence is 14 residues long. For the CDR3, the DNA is TGTGCCAGCAGCGTCGACACTAGCCTGGGTGAGCAGTTCTTC. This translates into CASSVDTSLGEQFF.

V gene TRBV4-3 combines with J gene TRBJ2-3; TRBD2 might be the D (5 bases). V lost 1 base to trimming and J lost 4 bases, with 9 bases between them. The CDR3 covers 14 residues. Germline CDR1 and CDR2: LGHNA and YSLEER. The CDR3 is CASSQAGYSDTQYF. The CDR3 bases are TGCGCCAGCAGCCAAGCGGGGTATTCAGATACGCAGTATTTT.

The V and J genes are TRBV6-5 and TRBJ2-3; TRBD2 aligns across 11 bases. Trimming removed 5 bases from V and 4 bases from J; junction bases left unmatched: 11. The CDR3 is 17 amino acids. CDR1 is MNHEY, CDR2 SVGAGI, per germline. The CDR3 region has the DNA TGTGCCAGCAGTGCCGACGTTAGCGGGGGGGCGGCAGATACGCAGTATTTT. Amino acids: CASSADVSGGAADTQYF.

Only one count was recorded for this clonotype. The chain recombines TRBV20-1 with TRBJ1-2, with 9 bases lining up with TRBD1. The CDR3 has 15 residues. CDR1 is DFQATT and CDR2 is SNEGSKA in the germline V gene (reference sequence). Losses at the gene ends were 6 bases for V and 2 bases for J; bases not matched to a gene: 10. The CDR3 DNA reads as TGCAGTGCAAGCCCCCATGGACAGGGGAACTATGGCTACACCTTC. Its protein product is CSASPHGQGNYGYTF.

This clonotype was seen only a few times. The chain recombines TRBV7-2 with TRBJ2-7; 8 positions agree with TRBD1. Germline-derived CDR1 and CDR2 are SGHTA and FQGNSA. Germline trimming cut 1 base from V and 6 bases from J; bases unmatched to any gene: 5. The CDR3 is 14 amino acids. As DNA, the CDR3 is TGTGCCAGCAGCTTAGTAGCAGGGGGCGCCGAGCAGTACTTC. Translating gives CASSLVAGGAEQYF.

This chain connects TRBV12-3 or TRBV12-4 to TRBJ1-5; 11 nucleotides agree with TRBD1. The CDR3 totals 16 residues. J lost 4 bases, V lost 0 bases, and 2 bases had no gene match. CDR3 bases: TGTGCCAGCAGTTTAGCGGGACAGGGGGGTAATCAGCCCCAGCATTTT. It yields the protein CASSLAGQGGNQPQHF.

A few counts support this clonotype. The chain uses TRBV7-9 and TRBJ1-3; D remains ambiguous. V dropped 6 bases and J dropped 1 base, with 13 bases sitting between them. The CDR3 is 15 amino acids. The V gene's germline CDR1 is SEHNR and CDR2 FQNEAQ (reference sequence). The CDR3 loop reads CASSPRSDSGNTIYF. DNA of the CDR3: TGTGCCAGCAGTCCAAGGTCGGATTCTGGAAACACCATATATTTT.

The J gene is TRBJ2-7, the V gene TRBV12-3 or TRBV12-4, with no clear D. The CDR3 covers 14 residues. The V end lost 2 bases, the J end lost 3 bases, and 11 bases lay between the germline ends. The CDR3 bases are TGTGCCAGCAGTTTAATTCGCGGCCACTACGAGCAGTACTTC. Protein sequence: CASSLIRGHYEQYF.

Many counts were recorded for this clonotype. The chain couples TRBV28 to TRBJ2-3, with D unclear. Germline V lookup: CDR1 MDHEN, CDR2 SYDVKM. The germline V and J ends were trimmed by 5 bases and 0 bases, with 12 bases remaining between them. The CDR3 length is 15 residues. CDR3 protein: CASSRWTDSTDTQYF. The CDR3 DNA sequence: TGTGCCAGCAGTCGTTGGACGGATAGCACAGATACGCAGTATTTT.

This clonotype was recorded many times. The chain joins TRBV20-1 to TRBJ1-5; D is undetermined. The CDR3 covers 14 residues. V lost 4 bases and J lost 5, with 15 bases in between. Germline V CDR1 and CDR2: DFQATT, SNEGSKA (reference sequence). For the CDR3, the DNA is TGCAGTGCTACCCCGGAGGTTCCCTATCAGCCCCAGCATTTT. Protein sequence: CSATPEVPYQPQHF.

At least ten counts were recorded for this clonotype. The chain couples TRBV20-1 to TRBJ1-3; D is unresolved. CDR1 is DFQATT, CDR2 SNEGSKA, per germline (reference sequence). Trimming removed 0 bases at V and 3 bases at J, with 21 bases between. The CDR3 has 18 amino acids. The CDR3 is CSARDWGRAAEGGNTIYF. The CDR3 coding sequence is TGCAGTGCTAGAGATTGGGGAAGGGCAGCGGAAGGTGGAAACACCATATATTTT.

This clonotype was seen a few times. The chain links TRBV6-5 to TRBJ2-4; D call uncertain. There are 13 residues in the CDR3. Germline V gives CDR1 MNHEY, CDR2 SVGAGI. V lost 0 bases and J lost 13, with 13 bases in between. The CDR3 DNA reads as TGTGCCAGCAGTTACTCGAATCGGCAGAGACAGTACTTC. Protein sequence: CASSYSNRQRQYF.

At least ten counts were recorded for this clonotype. The DNA for the CDR3 is TGTGCCAGCAGCTATGTGATGGCCTACGAGCAGTACTTC. Translation gives CASSYVMAYEQYF. The chain uses TRBV11-3 and TRBJ2-7, with D unclear. This CDR3 has 13 amino acids. Germline-derived CDR1 and CDR2 are SGHNT and YENEEA. The V end lost 4 bases, the J end lost 2 bases, and 9 bases lay between the germline ends.

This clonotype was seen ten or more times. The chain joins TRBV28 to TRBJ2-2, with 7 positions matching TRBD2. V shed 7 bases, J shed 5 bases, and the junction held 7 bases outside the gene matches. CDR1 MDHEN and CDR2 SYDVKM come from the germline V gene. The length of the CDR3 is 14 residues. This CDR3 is CASTGAGKTGELFF. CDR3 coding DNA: TGTGCCAGCACCGGAGCGGGAAAGACCGGGGAGCTGTTTTTT.

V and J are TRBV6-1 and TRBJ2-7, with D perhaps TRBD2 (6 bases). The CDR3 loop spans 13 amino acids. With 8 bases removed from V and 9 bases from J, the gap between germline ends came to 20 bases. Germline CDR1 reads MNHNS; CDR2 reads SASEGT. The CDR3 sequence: CASEPGTPPSQYF. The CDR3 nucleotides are TGTGCCAGCGAACCCGGGACTCCCCCCTCGCAGTACTTC.